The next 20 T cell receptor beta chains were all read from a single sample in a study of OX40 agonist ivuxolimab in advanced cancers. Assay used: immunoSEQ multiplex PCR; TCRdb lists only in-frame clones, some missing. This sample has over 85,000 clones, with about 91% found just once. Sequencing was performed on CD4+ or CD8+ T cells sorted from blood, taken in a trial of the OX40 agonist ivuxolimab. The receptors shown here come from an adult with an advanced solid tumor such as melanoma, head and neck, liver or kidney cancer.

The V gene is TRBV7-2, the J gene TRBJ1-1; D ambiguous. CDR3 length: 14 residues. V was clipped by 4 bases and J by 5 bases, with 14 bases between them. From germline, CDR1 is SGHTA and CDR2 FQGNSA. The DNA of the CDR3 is TGTGCCAGCAGCTCCCAGTCGTCAGGAACTGAAGCTTTCTTT. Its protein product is CASSSQSSGTEAFF.

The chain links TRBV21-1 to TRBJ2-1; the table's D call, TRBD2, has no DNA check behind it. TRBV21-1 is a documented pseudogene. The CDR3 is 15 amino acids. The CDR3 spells CASSQTSGSYNEQFF. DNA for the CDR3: TGTGCCAGCAGCCAGACTAGCGGATCCTACAATGAGCAGTTCTTC.

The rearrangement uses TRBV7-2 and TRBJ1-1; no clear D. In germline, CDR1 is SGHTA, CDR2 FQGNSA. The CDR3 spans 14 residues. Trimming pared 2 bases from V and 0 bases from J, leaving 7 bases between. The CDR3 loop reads CASSLRNLNTEAFF. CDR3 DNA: TGTGCCAGCAGCTTAAGGAACTTGAACACTGAAGCTTTCTTT.

For the CDR3, the DNA is TGTGCCAGTAGCCAAGGGACCCGGGGCGAGCAGTACTTC. Translating it yields CASSQGTRGEQYF. The chain combines TRBV19 with TRBJ2-5, with D perhaps TRBD1 or TRBD2 (5 bases each). Gene TRBJ2-7 matches the end of the DNA better, so the J call may be wrong. The germline CDR1 and CDR2 sequences are LNHDA and SQIVND (reference sequence). The CDR3 covers 13 residues.

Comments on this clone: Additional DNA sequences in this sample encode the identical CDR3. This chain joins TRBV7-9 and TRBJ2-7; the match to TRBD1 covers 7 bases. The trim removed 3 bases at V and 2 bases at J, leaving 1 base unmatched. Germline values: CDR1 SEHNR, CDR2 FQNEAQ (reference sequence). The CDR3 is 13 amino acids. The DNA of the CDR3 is TGTGCCAGCAGCTTGGGGACAGCCTACGAGCAGTACTTC. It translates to CASSLGTAYEQYF.

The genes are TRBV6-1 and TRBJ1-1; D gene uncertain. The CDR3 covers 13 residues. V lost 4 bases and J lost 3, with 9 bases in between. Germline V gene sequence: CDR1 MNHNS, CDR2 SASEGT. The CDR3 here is CASSARTDTEAFF. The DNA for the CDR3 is TGTGCCAGCAGTGCCCGGACTGACACTGAAGCTTTCTTT.

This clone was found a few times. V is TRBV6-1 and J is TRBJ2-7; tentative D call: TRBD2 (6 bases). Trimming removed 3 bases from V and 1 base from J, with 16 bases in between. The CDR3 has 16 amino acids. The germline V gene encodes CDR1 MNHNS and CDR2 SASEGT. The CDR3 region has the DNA TGTGCCAGCAGTGACGCCCGGGGCGGGGCTTCCTACGAGCAGTACTTC. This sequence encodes CASSDARGGASYEQYF.

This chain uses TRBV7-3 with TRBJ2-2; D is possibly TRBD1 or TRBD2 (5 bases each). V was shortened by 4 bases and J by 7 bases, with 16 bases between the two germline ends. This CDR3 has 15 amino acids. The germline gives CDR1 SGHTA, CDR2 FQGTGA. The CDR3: CASSYETGAFGELFF. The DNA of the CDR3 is TGTGCCAGCAGCTATGAGACCGGGGCGTTCGGGGAGCTGTTTTTT.

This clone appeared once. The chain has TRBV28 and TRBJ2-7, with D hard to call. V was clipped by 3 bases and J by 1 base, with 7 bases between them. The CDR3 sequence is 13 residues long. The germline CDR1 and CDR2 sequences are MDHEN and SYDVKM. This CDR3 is CASSLTTSYEQYF. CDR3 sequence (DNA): TGTGCCAGCAGTTTGACAACATCCTACGAGCAGTACTTC.

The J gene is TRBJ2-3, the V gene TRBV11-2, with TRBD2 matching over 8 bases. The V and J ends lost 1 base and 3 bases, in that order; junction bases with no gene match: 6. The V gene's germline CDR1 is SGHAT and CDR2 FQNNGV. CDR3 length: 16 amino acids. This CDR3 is CASSLAGGPRTDTQYF. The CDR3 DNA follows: TGTGCCAGCAGCTTAGCGGGAGGGCCGCGAACAGATACGCAGTATTTT.

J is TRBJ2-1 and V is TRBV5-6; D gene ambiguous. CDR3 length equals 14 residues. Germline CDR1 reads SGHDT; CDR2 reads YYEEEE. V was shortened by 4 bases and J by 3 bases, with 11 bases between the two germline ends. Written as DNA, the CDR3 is TGTGCCAGCAGCCTAACGACATTCTACAATGAGCAGTTCTTC. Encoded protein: CASSLTTFYNEQFF.

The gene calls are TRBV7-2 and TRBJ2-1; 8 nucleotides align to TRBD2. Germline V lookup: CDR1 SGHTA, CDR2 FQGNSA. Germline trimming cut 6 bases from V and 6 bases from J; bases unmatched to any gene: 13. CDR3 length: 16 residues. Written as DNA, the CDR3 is TGTGCCAGCAGTCCAAGGGCCCGAAGCGGGGGCAATGAGCAGTTCTTC. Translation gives CASSPRARSGGNEQFF. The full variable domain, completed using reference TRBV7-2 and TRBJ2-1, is GAGVSQSPSNKVTEKGKDVELRCDPISGHTALYWYRQSLGQGLEFLIYFQGNSAPDKSGLPSDRFSAERTGGSVSTLTIQRTQQEDSAVYLCASSPRARSGGNEQFFGPGTRLTVL.

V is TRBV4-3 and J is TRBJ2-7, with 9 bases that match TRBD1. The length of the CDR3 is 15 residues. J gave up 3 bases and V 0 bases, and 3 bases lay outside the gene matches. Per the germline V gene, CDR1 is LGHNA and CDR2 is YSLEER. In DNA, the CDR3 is TGCGCCAGCAGCCAAGACGACAGGGGGGGCTACGAGCAGTACTTC. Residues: CASSQDDRGGYEQYF.

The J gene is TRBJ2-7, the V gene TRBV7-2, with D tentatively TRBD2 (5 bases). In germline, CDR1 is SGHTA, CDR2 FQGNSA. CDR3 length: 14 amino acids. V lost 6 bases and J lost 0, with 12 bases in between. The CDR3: CASSLAGSSYEQYF. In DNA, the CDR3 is TGTGCCAGCAGTCTTGCTGGGAGCTCCTACGAGCAGTACTTC.

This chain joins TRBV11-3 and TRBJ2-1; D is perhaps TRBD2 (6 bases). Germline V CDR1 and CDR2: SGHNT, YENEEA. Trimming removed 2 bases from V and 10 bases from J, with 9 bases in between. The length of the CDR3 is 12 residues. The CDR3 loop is CASSLIAEEQFF. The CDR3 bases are TGTGCCAGCAGCTTAATAGCGGAAGAGCAGTTCTTC.

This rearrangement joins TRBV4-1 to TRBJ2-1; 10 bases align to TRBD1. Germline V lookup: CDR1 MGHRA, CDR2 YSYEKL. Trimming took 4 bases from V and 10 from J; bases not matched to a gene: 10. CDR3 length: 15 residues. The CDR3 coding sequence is TGCGCCAGCAGCCCAAGACAGGGGGCAGTGATGGAGCAGTTCTTC. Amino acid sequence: CASSPRQGAVMEQFF.

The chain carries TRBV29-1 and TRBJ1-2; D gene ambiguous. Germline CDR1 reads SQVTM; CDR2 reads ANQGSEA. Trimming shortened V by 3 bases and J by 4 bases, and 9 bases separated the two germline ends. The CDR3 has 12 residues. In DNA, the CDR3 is TGCAGCGTTGAGAGGATTGGCTATGGCTACACCTTC. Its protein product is CSVERIGYGYTF.

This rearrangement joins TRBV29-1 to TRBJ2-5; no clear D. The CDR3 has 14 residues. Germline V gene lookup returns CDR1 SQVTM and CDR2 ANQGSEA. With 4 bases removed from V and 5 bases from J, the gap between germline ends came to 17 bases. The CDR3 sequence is CSVGKGGMKETQYF. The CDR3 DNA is TGCAGCGTTGGAAAAGGCGGTATGAAGGAGACCCAGTACTTC.

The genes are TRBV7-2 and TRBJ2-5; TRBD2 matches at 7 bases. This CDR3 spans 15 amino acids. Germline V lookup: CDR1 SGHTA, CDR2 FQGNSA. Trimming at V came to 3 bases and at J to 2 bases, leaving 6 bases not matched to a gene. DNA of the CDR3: TGTGCCAGCAGCTTGGGAGGGCTAGCGCAAGAGACCCAGTACTTC. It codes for CASSLGGLAQETQYF.

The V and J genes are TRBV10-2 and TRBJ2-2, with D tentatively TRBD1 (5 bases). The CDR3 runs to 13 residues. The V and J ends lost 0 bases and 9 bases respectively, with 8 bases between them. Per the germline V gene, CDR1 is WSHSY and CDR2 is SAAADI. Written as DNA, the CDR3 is TGCGCCAGCAGTGAGTCGAAGGGGAGGGAGCTGTTTTTT. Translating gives CASSESKGRELFF.